Listed here is a single T cell receptor (beta chain). The data were taken from a study of blood T cell repertoires in COVID-19. In the study overall: Whether acute or convalescent, the COVID-19 samples came from the United States, Italy and Spain. Sample material is recorded as cDNA or gDNA derived from T cells, B-cell-depleted T cells, or PBMCs.

Under the authors' procedure: Reference gene primer amplification yielded estimated nucleated cell counts. The method was immunoSEQ multiplex PCR; TCRdb's version includes in-frame clones alone and lacks a portion of them. V and J calls and clone size come straight from that table; D and trimming were deduced from the DNA. Of around 39,000 clones in the sample, 80% were seen once. J was trimmed by 6 bases and V by 3 bases; bases with no gene match: 13. CDR1 and CDR2 (germline): MNHEY, SMNVEV (reference sequence). The length of the CDR3 is 18 residues. The receptor was isolated from a woman in her seventies with acute or convalescent COVID-19. This chain connects TRBV27 to TRBJ2-2; 10 bases line up with TRBD2. The sequencing input was peripheral blood. CDR3 sequence (DNA): TGTGCCAGCAGTTTGGGGCTAGCGGGGGCCGGGGGACCCGGGGAGCTGTTTTTT. The encoded protein is CASSLGLAGAGGPGELFF.